A selection of T cell receptor beta chains follows, all from one sample in a study of blood T cell repertoires in COVID-19. Generated by immunoSEQ multiplex PCR, the TCRdb table keeps only in-frame clones and is missing some. The table has 200,000 to 250,000 clones, 70% to 90% seen once. The source material was peripheral blood. These receptors were obtained from a woman older than 75 with acute or convalescent COVID-19. The CDR3 runs from the conserved cysteine through the conserved F or W. A D gene is named only where the DNA matches it firmly. Clone size is not always given. Where it is, it says once, few, many or a class for expanded clones.

V gene,J gene,D gene,clone size,CDR3 DNA,CDR3 protein
TRBV6-5,TRBJ1-1,TRBD1,.,TGTGCCAGCAGTTACAAATCAGGGGGGAACACTGAAGCTTTCTTT,CASSYKSGGNTEAFF
TRBV3-1/TRBV3-2,TRBJ1-5,TRBD1,.,TGTGCCAGCAGCCCCGACAGGGATCAGCCCCAGCATTTT,CASSPDRDQPQHF
TRBV10-3,TRBJ2-5,TRBD1,once,TGTGCCACCACGGACAGGGGGCCCCAAGAGACCCAGTACTTC,CATTDRGPQETQYF
TRBV28,TRBJ1-1,.,few,TGTGCCAGCAGTTCGGCCGCGGTCGCCTTTAACACTGAAGCTTTCTTT,CASSSAAVAFNTEAFF
TRBV29-1,TRBJ2-7,TRBD2,.,TGCAGCGTTGACAGCCTAGCGGGAGCCGAACAGTACTTC,CSVDSLAGAEQYF
TRBV20-1,TRBJ1-4,.,.,TGCAGTGCAAGTTATTGGGGGCTTTCAACTAATGAAAAACTGTTTTTT,CSASYWGLSTNEKLFF
TRBV27,TRBJ2-3,TRBD2,.,TGTGCCAGCAGTTCTTTAGCGGGAACCTTCCTTAGCACAGATACGCAGTATTTT,CASSSLAGTFLSTDTQYF
TRBV7-3,TRBJ2-3,.,.,TGTGCCAGCAGCTTATTCGGCGGGGGCGCAGATACGCAGTATTTT,CASSLFGGGADTQYF
TRBV28,TRBJ2-7,.,.,TGTGCCAACCGAGGGGGTCCGAACTCCTACGAGCAGTACTTC,CANRGGPNSYEQYF
TRBV5-1,TRBJ1-1,.,.,TGCGCCAGCAGCTTCCACTCAAGAGGGTCGAACACTGAAGCTTTCTTT,CASSFHSRGSNTEAFF
TRBV7-3,TRBJ2-1,.,.,TGTGCCAGCAGCTTAGGTACCCTAGGAGATTTCGTCCACATGGATGAGCAGTTCTTC,CASSLGTLGDFVHMDEQFF
TRBV5-6,TRBJ1-5,.,.,TGTGCCAGCAGCTTGGTGGAGGGCAATCAGCCCCAGCATTTT,CASSLVEGNQPQHF
TRBV5-1,TRBJ1-6,.,.,TGCGCCAGCAGCGTCGGGAACAGGGATTCACCCCTCCACTTT,CASSVGNRDSPLHF
TRBV5-1,TRBJ1-6,TRBD1,.,TGCGCCAGCAGCTTGGGCCCCGGACAGGGTCCTAATTCACCCCTCCACTTT,CASSLGPGQGPNSPLHF
TRBV18,TRBJ2-1,TRBD2,.,TGTGCCAGCTCACCGGGACTAGCGGGAGTAAATGAGCAGTTCTTC,CASSPGLAGVNEQFF
TRBV28,TRBJ2-1,TRBD1,.,TGTGCCAGCACTAAGGGGGCGATCACCTACAATGAGCAGTTCTTC,CASTKGAITYNEQFF
TRBV18,TRBJ2-7,.,.,TGTGCCAGCTCACCATCAGGGGCTGCCTACGAGCAGTACTTC,CASSPSGAAYEQYF
TRBV3-1/TRBV3-2,TRBJ1-3,.,.,TGTGCCAGCAGCCACAGAAACCTTGGGGCACCTGGAAACACCATATATTTT,CASSHRNLGAPGNTIYF
TRBV5-1,TRBJ1-5,.,.,TGCGCCAGCAGCTTGGGTCAGGGGACTCAGCCCCAGCATTTT,CASSLGQGTQPQHF
TRBV5-4,TRBJ2-1,.,.,TGTGCCAGCAGCTTGGGGGCAGGGGCCTCTCCTAATGAGCAGTTCTTC,CASSLGAGASPNEQFF
TRBV27,TRBJ1-5,.,.,TGTGCCAGCAGTTTAAGCAGGCTAAGCAATCAGCCCCAGCATTTT,CASSLSRLSNQPQHF
TRBV10-1,TRBJ2-5,.,.,TGCGCCAGCAGTGACAGGGTAGGAGAGACCCAGTACTTC,CASSDRVGETQYF